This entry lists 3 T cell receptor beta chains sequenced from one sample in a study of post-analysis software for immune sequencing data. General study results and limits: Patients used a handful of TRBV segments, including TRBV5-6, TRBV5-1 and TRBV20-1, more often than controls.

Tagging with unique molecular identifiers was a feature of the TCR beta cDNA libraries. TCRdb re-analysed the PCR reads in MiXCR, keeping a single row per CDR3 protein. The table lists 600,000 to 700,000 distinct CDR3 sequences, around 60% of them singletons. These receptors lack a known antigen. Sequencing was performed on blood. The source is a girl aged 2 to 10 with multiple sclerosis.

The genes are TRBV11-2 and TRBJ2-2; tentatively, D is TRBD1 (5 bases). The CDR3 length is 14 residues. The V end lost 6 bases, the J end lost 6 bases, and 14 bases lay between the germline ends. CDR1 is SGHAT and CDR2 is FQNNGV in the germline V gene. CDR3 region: CASRKPGSPGELFF. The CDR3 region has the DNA TGTGCCAGCAGGAAACCAGGGTCCCCCGGGGAGCTGTTTTTT.

The CDR3, as DNA: TGTGCCAGCCGAGCAGGGTTGGGCGAGCAGTACTTC. Translated, it gives CASRAGLGEQYF. The chain uses TRBV7-8 and TRBJ2-7; possibly TRBD1 for D (5 bases). Germline lookup yields CDR1 SGHVS and CDR2 FQNEAQ. This CDR3 comprises 12 residues. V was pared by 8 bases and J by 6 bases, with 14 bases between.

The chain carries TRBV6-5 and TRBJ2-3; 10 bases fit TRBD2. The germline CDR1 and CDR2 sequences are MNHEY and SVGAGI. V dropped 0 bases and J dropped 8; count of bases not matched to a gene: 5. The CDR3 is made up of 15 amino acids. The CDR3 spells CASSYSKLAGLTQYF. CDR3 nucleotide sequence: TGTGCCAGCAGTTACTCGAAACTAGCGGGACTTACGCAGTATTTT.